This T cell receptor (beta chain) derives from a study of beta chain features in type 1 diabetes. The study reverse transcribed the entire isolated RNA, so it sequenced expressed TCRB transcripts. The method was immunoSEQ multiplex PCR; TCRdb's version includes in-frame clones alone and lacks a portion of them. The data contain about 180,000 clones, approximately 8% of them singletons. Turning to this clone: Its specificity is not known. The sample carries other DNA sequences with the same CDR3.

Deletions cut 0 bases from V and 5 bases from J, with 8 bases between. This CDR3 contains 13 residues. Germline-derived CDR1 and CDR2 are SGDLS and YYNGEE. The study, taken as a whole, reports: When Type 1 diabetes patients were examined, their TCRB CDR3s proved moderately but significantly shorter in all four CD4+ subsets.

The chain has TRBV9 and TRBJ1-1; the D is unclear. Specimen: central memory CD4+ T cells from blood. This sequence was found in a middle-aged woman with type 1 diabetes. CDR3 nucleotide sequence: TGTGCCAGCAGCGTAGCTGGGAGTACTGAAGCTTTCTTT. Translating gives CASSVAGSTEAFF.